Listed below are T cell receptor beta chains from one sample, sequenced in a study of control samples from healthy donors and cancer patients. Libraries were prepared by immunoSEQ multiplex PCR; TCRdb keeps only in-frame clonotypes and omits some of them. The sample shows approximately 120,000 clones, approximately 92% of them seen only once. Specimen: PBMCs. The receptors were sampled from an older man with head and neck cancer. The CDR3 runs from the conserved cysteine through the conserved F or W. D genes are given only for firm matches. Clone size, where shown, is once, few, many, or a class for clones that have expanded.

v_gene	abundance	j_gene	d_gene	CDR3nt	CDR3aa
TRBV9	.	TRBJ1-4	TRBD1	TGTGCCAGCAGCGTAGCGGCAGGGGGTTCCGGAAAACTGTTTTTT	CASSVAAGGSGKLFF
TRBV5-6	.	TRBJ1-6	.	TGTGCCAGCGGCAGGGAAACACATAATTCACCCCTCCACTTT	CASGRETHNSPLHF
TRBV7-9	.	TRBJ1-5	.	TGTGCCAGCAGCTTAGAGGGAATTAGCAATCAGCCCCAGCATTTT	CASSLEGISNQPQHF
TRBV11-2	.	TRBJ2-2	.	TGTGCCAGCAGCTTAGGGGCCTCGAACACCGGGGAGCTGTTTTTT	CASSLGASNTGELFF
TRBV12-3/TRBV12-4	.	TRBJ2-2	.	TGTGCCAGCAGTAAGGGGCCCGGGGAGCTGTTTTTT	CASSKGPGELFF
TRBV5-1	.	TRBJ2-3	.	TGCGCCAGCAGCCCCGGACGGGCAGCCGGCACAGATACGCAGTATTTT	CASSPGRAAGTDTQYF
TRBV5-4	.	TRBJ2-5	TRBD2	TGTGCCAGCAGCCCCGCCCGGGAGGCCCAGTACTTC	CASSPAREAQYF
TRBV6-5	.	TRBJ1-3	.	TGTGCCAGCGAGACCAGCTCTGGGGGCACCATATATTTT	CASETSSGGTIYF
TRBV28	.	TRBJ1-2	.	TGTGCCAGCAGTTTATCGGACTATGGCTACACCTTC	CASSLSDYGYTF
TRBV9	.	TRBJ2-1	.	TGTGCCAGCAGCCTCCACGATGAGCAGTTCTTC	CASSLHDEQFF
TRBV4-2	.	TRBJ2-7	TRBD1	TGTGCCAGCAGCCAAGATGAGGGACAGGCCTACGAGCAGTACTTC	CASSQDEGQAYEQYF
TRBV20-1	.	TRBJ1-5	.	TGCAGTGCTAGTAAGGACAGCCCCGATCAGCCCCAGCATTTT	CSASKDSPDQPQHF
TRBV5-1	.	TRBJ1-1	.	TGCGCCAGCAGCTTGGGGGCAGGGGCCGGCGAAGCTTTCTTT	CASSLGAGAGEAFF
TRBV6-1	.	TRBJ1-2	TRBD1	TGTGCCAGCAGTACAGGACAGGGCGGCTATGGCTACACCTTC	CASSTGQGGYGYTF
TRBV6-2/TRBV6-3	.	TRBJ2-7	TRBD2	TGTGCCAGCAGTGGTATCGCGGGGGGAGCCGAGCAGTACTTC	CASSGIAGGAEQYF
TRBV18	.	TRBJ1-4	.	TGTGCCAGCTCACCAGAAAGGATACCGAATGAAAAACTGTTTTTT	CASSPERIPNEKLFF
TRBV5-1	.	TRBJ2-7	.	TGCGCCAGCAGCAATACAGGGCATAAGTACGAGCAGTACTTC	CASSNTGHKYEQYF
TRBV7-9	.	TRBJ1-1	.	TGTGCCAGCAGCCCGAGAGGGGGGACTGAAGCTTTCTTT	CASSPRGGTEAFF
TRBV6-5	.	TRBJ2-1	TRBD2	TGTGCCAGCAGTCTCACTAGCGGGAAAAACAATGAGCAGTTCTTC	CASSLTSGKNNEQFF
TRBV10-1	.	TRBJ2-4	TRBD2	TGCGCCAGCAGTGAGTCGGGACTATCCAAAAACATTCAGTACTTC	CASSESGLSKNIQYF
TRBV9	.	TRBJ2-7	TRBD2	TGTGCCAGCAGCGTTAGCGGACTAGAGTACGAGCAGTACTTC	CASSVSGLEYEQYF
TRBV5-1	.	TRBJ2-3	.	TGCGCCAGCAGCTTGTTGAGCAAGGCTAGCACAGATACGCAGTATTTT	CASSLLSKASTDTQYF
TRBV6-6	.	TRBJ2-7	TRBD1	TGTGCCAGCAGTCCCGGGACAGGGTTTCGCGAGCAGTACTTC	CASSPGTGFREQYF
TRBV12-5	.	TRBJ2-7	.	TGTGCTAGTGCCCACTACGAGCAGTACTTC	CASAHYEQYF
TRBV5-1	.	TRBJ1-5	.	TGCGCCAGCAGCTTGGTAGGGAATCAGCCCCAGCATTTT	CASSLVGNQPQHF
TRBV27	.	TRBJ2-7	.	TGTGCCAGCAGTTCCCACAGGGCGGTCAGCTCCTACGAGCAGTACTTC	CASSSHRAVSSYEQYF
TRBV4-1	.	TRBJ2-5	TRBD1	TGCGCCAGCAGTAAGACAGGGGGAAGGGAGACCCAGTACTTC	CASSKTGGRETQYF
TRBV5-1	.	TRBJ2-5	TRBD2	TGCGCCAGCAGCTTGGTCAAGCGGGAGACAGAGACCCAGTACTTC	CASSLVKRETETQYF
TRBV6-5	.	TRBJ2-3	TRBD2	TGTGCCAGCCTCCCCAGCGGGAGGACCACAGATACGCAGTATTTT	CASLPSGRTTDTQYF
TRBV11-2	.	TRBJ2-7	.	TGTGCCAGCAGCTCGGATCAATCGCCTTTTTCCTACGAGCAGTACTTC	CASSSDQSPFSYEQYF
TRBV19	.	TRBJ1-2	.	TGTGCCAGTAGTATGGGTCAGGTCTATGGCTACACCTTC	CASSMGQVYGYTF
TRBV2	.	TRBJ2-3	.	TGTGCCAGCAGTGACCCAGGTTCCACAGATACGCAGTATTTT	CASSDPGSTDTQYF
TRBV19	few	TRBJ2-2	.	TGTGCCAGTATTAAGGGATACACCGGGGAGCTGTTTTTT	CASIKGYTGELFF
TRBV28	.	TRBJ2-7	.	TGTGCCAGCAGTTTAGAAGCGTTCTCCTACGAGCAGTACTTC	CASSLEAFSYEQYF
TRBV14	.	TRBJ2-7	.	TGTGCCAGCAGCCTAGGACGTACGGGTGCCTACGAGCAGTACTTC	CASSLGRTGAYEQYF